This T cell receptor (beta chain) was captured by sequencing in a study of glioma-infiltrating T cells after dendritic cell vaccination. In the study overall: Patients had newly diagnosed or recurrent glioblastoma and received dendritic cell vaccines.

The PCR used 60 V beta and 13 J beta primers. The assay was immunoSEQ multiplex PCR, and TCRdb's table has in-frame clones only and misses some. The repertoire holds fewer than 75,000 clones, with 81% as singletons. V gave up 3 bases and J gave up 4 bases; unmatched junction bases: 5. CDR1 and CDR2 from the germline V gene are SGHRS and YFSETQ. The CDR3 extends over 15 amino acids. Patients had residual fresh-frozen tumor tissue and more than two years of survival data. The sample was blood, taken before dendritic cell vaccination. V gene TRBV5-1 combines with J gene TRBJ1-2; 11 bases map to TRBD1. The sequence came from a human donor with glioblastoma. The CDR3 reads CASSWRDRGFYGYTF. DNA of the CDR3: TGCGCCAGCAGCTGGAGGGACAGGGGGTTCTATGGCTACACCTTC.